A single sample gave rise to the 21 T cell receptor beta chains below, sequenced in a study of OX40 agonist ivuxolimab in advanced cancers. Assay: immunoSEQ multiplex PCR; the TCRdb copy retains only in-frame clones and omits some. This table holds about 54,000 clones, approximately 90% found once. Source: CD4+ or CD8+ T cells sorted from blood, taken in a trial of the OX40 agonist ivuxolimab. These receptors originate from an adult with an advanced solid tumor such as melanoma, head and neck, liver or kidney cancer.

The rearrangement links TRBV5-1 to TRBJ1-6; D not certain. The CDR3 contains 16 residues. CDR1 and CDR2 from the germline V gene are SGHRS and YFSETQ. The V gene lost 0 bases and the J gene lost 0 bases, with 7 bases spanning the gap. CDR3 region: CASSLAASSYNSPLHF. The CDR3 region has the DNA TGCGCCAGCAGCTTGGCGGCGAGCTCCTATAATTCACCCCTCCACTTT. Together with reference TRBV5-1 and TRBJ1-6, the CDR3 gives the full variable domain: KAGVTQTPRYLIKTRGQQVTLSCSPISGHRSVSWYQQTPGQGLQFLFEYFSETQRNKGNFPGRFSGRQFSNSRSEMNVSTLELGDSALYLCASSLAASSYNSPLHFGNGTRLTVT.

The CDR3 DNA follows: TGTGCCAGCAGCTCCCAAGAGACCCAGTACTTC. Protein: CASSSQETQYF. The chain couples TRBV7-9 to TRBJ2-5; D is uncertain. Per germline, CDR1 SEHNR and CDR2 FQNEAQ (reference sequence). CDR3 size: 11 residues. V was cut by 4 bases and J by 1 base, with 1 base left in between.

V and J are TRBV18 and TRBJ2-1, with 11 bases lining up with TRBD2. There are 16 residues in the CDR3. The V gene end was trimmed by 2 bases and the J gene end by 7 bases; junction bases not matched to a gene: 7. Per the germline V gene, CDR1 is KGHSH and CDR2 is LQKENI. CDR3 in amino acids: CASSPRTTSGNNEQFF. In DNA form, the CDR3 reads TGTGCCAGCTCACCAAGAACGACTAGCGGGAATAATGAGCAGTTCTTC.

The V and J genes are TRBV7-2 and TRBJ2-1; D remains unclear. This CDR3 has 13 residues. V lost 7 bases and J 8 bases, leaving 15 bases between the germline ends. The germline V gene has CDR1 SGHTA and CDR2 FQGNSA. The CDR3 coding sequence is TGTGCCAGCACCCTAGGACCCGCGGATGAGCAGTTCTTC. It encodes CASTLGPADEQFF.

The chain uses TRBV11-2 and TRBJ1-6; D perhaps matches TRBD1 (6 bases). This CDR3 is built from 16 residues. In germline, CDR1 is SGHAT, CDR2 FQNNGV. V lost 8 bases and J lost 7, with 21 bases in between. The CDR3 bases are TGTGCCAGCGGCACAGGGAGGTTAATAGCGAATTCACCCCTCCACTTT. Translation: CASGTGRLIANSPLHF.

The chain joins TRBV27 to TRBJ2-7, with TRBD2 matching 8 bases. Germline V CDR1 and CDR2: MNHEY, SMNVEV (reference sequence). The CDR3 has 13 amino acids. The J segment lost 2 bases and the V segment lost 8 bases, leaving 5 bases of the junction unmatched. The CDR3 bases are TGTGCCAGCCGGATTAGCGGGACCTACGAGCAGTACTTC. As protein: CASRISGTYEQYF.

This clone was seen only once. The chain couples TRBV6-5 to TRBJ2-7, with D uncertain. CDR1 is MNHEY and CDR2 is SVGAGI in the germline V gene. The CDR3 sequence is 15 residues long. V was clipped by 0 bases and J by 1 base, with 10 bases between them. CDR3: CASSYSRWGSYEQYF. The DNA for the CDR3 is TGTGCCAGCAGTTACTCGAGGTGGGGTTCCTACGAGCAGTACTTC.

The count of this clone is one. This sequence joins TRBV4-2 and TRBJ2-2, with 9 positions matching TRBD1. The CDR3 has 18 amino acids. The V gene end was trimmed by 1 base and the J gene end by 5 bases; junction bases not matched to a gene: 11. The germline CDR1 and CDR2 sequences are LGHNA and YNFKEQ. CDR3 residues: CASSQVGDRDIRTGELFF. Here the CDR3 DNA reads TGTGCCAGCAGCCAAGTGGGGGACAGGGACATTCGGACCGGGGAGCTGTTTTTT.

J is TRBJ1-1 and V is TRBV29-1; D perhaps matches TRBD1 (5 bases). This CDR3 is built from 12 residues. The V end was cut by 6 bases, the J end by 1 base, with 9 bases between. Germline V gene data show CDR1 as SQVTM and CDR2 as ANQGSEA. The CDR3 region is CSVVTENTEAFF. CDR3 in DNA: TGCAGCGTCGTGACAGAGAACACTGAAGCTTTCTTT.

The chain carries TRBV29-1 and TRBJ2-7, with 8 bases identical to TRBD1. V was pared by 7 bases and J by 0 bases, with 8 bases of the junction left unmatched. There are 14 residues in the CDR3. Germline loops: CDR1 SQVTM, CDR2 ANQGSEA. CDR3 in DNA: TGCAGCGCTAAACCGGGACAGGCCTCCTACGAGCAGTACTTC. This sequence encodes CSAKPGQASYEQYF.

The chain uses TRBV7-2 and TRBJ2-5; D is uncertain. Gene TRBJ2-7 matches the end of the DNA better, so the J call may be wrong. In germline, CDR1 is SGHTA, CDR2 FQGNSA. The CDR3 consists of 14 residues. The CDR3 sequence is CASSLGSLPLEQYF. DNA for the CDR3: TGTGCCAGCAGCTTAGGATCCCTTCCCCTCGAGCAGTACTTC.

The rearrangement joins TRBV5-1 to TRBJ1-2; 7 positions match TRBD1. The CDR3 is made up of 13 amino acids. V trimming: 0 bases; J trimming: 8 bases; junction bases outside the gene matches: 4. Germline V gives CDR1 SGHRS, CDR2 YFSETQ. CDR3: CASSLVPGGGYTF. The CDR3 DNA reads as TGCGCCAGCAGCTTGGTGCCAGGGGGAGGCTACACCTTC.

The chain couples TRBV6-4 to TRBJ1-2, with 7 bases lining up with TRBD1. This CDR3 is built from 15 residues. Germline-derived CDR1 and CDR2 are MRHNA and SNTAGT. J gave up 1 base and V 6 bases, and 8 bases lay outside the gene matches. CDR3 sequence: CASSDLAGGNYGYTF. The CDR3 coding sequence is TGTGCCAGCAGCGACCTGGCAGGGGGTAACTATGGCTACACCTTC.

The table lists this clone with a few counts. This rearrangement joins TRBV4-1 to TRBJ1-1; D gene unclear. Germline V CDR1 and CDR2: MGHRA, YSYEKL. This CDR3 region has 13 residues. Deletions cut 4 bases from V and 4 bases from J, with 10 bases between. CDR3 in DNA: TGCGCCAGCAGCCGCTGGGTCCCCACTGAAGCTTTCTTT. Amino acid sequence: CASSRWVPTEAFF.

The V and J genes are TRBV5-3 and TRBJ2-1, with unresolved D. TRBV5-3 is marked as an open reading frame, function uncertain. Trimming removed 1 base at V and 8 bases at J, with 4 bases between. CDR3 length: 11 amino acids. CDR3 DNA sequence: TGTGCCAGAAGCTTGAGACATGAGCAGTTCTTC. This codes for CARSLRHEQFF.

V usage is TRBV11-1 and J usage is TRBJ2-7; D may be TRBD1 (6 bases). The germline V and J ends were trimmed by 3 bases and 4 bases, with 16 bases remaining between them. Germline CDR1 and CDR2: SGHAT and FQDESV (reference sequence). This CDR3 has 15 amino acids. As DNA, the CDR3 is TGTGCCAGCAGCTTCCAGCAGGGGCGCTGGTACGAGCAGTACTTC. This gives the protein CASSFQQGRWYEQYF. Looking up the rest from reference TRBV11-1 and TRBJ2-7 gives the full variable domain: EAEVAQSPRYKITEKSQAVAFWCDPISGHATLYWYRQILGQGPELLVQFQDESVVDDSQLPKDRFSAERLKGVDSTLKIQPAELGDSAMYLCASSFQQGRWYEQYFGPGTRLTVT.

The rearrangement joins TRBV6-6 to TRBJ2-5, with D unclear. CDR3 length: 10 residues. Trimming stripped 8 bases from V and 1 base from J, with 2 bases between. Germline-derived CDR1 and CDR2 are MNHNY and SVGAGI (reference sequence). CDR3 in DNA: TGTGCCAGCGGCCAAGAGACCCAGTACTTC. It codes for CASGQETQYF.

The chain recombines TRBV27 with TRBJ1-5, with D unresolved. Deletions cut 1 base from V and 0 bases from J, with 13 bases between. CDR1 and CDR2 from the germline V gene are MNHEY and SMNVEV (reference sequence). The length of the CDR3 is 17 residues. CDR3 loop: CASSLWGGPYSNQPQHF. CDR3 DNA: TGTGCCAGCAGTTTATGGGGAGGGCCTTATAGCAATCAGCCCCAGCATTTT.

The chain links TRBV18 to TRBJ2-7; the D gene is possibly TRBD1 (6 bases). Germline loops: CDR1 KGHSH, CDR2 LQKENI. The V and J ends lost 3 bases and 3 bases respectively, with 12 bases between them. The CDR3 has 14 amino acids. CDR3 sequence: CASSPNRVIYEQYF. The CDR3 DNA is TGTGCCAGCTCACCTAACAGGGTGATCTACGAGCAGTACTTC.

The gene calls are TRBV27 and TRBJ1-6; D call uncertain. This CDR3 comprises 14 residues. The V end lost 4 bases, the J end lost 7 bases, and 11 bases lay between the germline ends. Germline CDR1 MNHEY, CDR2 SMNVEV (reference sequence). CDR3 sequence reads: CASSYPTVNSPLHF. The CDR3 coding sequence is TGTGCCAGCAGTTACCCCACAGTAAATTCACCCCTCCACTTT.

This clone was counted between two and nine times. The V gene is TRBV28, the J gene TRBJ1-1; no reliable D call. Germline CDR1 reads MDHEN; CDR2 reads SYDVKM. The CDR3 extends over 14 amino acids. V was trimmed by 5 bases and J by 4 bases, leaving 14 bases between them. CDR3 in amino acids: CASSPRRFSTEAFF. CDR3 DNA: TGTGCCAGCAGTCCTAGGAGGTTTAGCACTGAAGCTTTCTTT.